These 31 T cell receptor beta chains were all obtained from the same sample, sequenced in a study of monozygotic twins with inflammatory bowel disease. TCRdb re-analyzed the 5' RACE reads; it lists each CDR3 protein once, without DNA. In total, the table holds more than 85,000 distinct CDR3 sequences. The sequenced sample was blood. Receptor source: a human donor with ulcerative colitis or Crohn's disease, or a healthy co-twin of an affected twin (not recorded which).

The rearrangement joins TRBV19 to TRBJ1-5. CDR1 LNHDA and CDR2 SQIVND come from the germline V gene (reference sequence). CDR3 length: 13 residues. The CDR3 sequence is CASSRGGGQPQHF. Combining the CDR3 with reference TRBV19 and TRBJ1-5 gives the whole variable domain DGGITQSPKYLFRKEGQNVTLSCEQNLNHDAMYWYRQDPGQGLRLIYYSQIVNDFQKGDIAEGYSVSREKKESFPLTVTSAQKNPTAFYLCASSRGGGQPQHFGDGTRLSIL.

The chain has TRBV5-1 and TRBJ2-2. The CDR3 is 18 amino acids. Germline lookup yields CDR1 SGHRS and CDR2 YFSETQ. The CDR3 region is CASSLALEHIRTTGELFF. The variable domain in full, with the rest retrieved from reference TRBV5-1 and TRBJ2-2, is KAGVTQTPRYLIKTRGQQVTLSCSPISGHRSVSWYQQTPGQGLQFLFEYFSETQRNKGNFPGRFSGRQFSNSRSEMNVSTLELGDSALYLCASSLALEHIRTTGELFFGEGSRLTVL.

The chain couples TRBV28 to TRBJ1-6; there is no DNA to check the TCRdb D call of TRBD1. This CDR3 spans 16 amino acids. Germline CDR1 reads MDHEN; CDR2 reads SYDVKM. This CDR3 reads CASSLGGESYNSPLHF.

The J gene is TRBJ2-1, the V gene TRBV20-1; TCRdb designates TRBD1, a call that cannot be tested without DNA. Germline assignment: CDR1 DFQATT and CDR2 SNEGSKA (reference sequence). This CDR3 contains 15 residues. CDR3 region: CSARGGTGGGNEQFF.

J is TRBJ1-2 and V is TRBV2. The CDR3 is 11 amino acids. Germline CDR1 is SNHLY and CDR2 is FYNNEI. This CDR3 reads CASDANYGYTF.

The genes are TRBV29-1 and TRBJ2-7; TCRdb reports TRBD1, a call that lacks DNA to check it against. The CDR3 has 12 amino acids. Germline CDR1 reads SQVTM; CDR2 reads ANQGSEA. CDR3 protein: CSVGQGVYEQYF.

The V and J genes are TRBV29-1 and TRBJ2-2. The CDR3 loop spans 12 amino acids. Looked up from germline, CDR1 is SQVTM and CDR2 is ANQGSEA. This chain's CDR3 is CSVEVMSRELFF.

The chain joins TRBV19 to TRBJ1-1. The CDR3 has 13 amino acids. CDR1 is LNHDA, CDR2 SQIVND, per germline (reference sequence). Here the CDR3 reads CASSIGGIMEAFF.

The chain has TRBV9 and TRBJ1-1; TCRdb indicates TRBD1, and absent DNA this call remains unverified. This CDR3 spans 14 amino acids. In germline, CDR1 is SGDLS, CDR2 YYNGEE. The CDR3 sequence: CASSPSQGVEEAFF.

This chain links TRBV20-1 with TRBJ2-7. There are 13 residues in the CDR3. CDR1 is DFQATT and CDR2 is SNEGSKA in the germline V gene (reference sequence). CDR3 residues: CSAGDRISYEQYF.

Here the CDR3 reads CASSWGQANTDTQYF. This sequence joins TRBV5-1 and TRBJ2-3; the D call of TRBD1 rests on TCRdb alone, since no DNA is present to check it. CDR1 is SGHRS, CDR2 YFSETQ, per germline. The CDR3 consists of 15 residues.

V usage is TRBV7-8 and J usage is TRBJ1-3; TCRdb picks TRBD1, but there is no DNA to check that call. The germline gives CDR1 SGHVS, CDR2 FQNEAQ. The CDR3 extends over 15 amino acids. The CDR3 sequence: CASSPRGVGGNTIYF.

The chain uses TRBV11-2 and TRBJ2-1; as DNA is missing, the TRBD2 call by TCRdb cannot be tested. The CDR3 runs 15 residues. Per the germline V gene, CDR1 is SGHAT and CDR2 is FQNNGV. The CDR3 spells CASSPRGNPYNEQFF.

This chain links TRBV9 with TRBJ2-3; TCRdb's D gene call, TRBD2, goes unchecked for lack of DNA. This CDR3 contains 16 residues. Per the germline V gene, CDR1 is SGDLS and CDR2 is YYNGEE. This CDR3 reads CASSINGLAGPDTQYF.

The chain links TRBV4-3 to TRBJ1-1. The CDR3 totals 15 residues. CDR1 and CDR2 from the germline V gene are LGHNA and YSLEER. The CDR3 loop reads CASQTSEGVVTEAFF.

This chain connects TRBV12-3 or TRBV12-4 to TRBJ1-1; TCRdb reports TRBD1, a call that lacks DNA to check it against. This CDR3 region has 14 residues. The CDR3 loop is CASSLQGMNTEAFF.

This chain's CDR3 is CASSSGTSRNMQYF. This chain joins TRBV28 and TRBJ2-4; without DNA, the TCRdb call of TRBD1 cannot be checked. CDR3 length: 14 residues. Germline V gene sequence: CDR1 MDHEN, CDR2 SYDVKM.

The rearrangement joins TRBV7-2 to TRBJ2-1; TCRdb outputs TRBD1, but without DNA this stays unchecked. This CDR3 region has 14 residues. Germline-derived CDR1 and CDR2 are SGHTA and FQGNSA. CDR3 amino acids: CASSLVTGTHEQFF.

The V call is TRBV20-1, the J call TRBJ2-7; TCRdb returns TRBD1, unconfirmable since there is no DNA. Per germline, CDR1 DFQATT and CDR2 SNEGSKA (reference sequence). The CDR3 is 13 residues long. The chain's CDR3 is CSVPGVGPYEQYF.

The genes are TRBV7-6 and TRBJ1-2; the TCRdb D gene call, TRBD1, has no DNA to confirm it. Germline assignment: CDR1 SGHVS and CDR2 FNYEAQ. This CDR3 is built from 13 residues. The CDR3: CASSLERTVGYTF.

The CDR3 sequence is CASRNSGTENTGELFF. The chain combines TRBV12-3 or TRBV12-4 with TRBJ2-2; TCRdb returns TRBD1, unconfirmable since there is no DNA. This CDR3 contains 16 residues.

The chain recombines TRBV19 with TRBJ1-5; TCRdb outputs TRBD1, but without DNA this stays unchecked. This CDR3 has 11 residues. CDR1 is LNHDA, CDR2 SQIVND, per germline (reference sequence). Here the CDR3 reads CASRTGGLEHF.

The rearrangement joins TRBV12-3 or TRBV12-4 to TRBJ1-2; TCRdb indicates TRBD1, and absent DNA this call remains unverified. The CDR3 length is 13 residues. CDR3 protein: CASSRQGIYGYTF.

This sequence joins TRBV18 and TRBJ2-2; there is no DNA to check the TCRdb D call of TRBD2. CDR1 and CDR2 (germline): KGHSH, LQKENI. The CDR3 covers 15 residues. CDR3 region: CASSPGGANTGELFF.

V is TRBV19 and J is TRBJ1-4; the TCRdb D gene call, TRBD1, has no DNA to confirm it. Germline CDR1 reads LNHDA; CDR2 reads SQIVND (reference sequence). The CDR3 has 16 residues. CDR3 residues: CASSIGWGSLVEKLFF.

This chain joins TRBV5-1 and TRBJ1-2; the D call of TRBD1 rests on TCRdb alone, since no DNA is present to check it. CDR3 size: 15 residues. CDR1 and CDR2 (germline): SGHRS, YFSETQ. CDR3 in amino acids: CASSPRGGVNYGYTF.

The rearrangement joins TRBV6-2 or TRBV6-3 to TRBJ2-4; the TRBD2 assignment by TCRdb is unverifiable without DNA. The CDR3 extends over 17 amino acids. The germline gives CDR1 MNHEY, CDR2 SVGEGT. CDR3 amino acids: CASSYPGLAVGKNIQYF.

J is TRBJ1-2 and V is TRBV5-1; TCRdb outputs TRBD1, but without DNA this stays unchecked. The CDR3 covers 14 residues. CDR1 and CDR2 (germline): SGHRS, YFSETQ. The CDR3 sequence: CASSTGTGNHGYTF. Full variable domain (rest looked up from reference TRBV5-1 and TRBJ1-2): KAGVTQTPRYLIKTRGQQVTLSCSPISGHRSVSWYQQTPGQGLQFLFEYFSETQRNKGNFPGRFSGRQFSNSRSEMNVSTLELGDSALYLCASSTGTGNHGYTFGSGTRLTVV.

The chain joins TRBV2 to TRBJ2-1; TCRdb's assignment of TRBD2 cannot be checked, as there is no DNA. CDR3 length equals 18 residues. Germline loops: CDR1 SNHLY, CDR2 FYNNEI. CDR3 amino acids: CASSEFLAGGSRYNEQFF.

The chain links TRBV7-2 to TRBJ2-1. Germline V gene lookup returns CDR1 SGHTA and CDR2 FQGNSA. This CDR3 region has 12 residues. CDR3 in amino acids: CASSLGTTEQFF.

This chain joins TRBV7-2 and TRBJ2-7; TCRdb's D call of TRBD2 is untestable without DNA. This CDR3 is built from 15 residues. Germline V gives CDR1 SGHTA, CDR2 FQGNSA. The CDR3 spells CASSHGLAGDYEQYF.